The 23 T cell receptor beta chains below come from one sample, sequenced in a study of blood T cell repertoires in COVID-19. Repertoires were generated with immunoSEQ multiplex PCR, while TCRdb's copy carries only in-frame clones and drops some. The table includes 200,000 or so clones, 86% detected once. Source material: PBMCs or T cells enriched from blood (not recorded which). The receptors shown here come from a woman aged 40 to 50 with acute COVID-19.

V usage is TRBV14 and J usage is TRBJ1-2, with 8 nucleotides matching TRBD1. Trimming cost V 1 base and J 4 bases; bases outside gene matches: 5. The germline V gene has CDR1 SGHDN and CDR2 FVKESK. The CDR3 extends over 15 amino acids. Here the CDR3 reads CASSQVAGTGYGYTF. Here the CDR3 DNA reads TGTGCCAGCAGCCAAGTCGCCGGGACAGGCTATGGCTACACCTTC.

CDR3 region: CASRADGTGVGSPLHF. As DNA, the CDR3 is TGTGCCAGCAGGGCTGATGGGACAGGCGTGGGGTCACCCCTCCACTTT. The V gene is TRBV6-6, the J gene TRBJ1-6, with 8 bases that match TRBD1. Germline V lookup: CDR1 MNHNY, CDR2 SVGAGI (reference sequence). The CDR3 runs 16 residues. V trimming: 6 bases; J trimming: 10 bases; junction bases outside the gene matches: 14.

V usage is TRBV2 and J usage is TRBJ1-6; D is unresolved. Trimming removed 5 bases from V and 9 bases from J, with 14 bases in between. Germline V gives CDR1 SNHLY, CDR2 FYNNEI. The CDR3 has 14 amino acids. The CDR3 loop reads CASSFYREGSPLHF. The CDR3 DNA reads TGTGCCAGCAGTTTCTATCGAGAGGGTTCACCCCTCCACTTT.

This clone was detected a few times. The CDR3 DNA reads as TGTGCCAGCAGCTTTGCAGGAAACTATGGCTACACCTTC. It codes for CASSFAGNYGYTF. The rearrangement uses TRBV5-5 and TRBJ1-2; D uncertain. The V end was cut by 2 bases, the J end by 2 bases, with 7 bases between. The CDR3 spans 13 residues. Germline values: CDR1 SGHKS, CDR2 YYEKEE (reference sequence).

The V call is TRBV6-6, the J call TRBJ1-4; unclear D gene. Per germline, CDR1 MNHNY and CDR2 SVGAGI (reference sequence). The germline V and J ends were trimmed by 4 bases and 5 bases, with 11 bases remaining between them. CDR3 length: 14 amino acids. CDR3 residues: CASSSARENEKLFF. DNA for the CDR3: TGTGCCAGCAGTTCCGCACGGGAAAATGAAAAACTGTTTTTT.

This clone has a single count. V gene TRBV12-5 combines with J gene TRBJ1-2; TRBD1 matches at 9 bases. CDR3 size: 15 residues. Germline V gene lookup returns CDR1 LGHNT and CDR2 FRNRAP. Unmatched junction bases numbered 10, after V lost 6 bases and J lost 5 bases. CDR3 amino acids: CASGWGRQGEYGYTF. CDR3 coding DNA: TGTGCTAGTGGCTGGGGCCGACAGGGGGAATATGGCTACACCTTC.

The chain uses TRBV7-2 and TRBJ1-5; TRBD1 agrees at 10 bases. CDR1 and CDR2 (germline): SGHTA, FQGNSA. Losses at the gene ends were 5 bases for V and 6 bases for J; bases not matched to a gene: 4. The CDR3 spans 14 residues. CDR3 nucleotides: TGTGCCAGCAGCGGGACAGGGGCCGGTCAGCCCCAGCATTTT. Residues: CASSGTGAGQPQHF. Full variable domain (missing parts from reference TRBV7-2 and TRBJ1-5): GAGVSQSPSNKVTEKGKDVELRCDPISGHTALYWYRQSLGQGLEFLIYFQGNSAPDKSGLPSDRFSAERTGGSVSTLTIQRTQQEDSAVYLCASSGTGAGQPQHFGDGTRLSIL.

This CDR3 is CATRPSNSGNYEQYV. The CDR3 nucleotides read TGTGCCACCCGGCCTTCTAATAGCGGGAACTACGAGCAGTACGTC. This chain uses TRBV2 with TRBJ2-7, with 8 bases fitting TRBD2. The CDR3 loop spans 15 amino acids. CDR1 is SNHLY and CDR2 is FYNNEI in the germline V gene. V shed 10 bases, J shed 3 bases, and the junction held 14 bases outside the gene matches.

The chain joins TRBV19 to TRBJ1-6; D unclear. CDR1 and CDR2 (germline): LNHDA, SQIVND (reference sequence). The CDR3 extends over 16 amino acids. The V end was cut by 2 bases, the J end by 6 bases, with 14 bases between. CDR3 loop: CASSISTGIGNSPLHF. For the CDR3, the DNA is TGTGCCAGTAGTATAAGCACGGGAATCGGTAATTCACCCCTCCACTTT.

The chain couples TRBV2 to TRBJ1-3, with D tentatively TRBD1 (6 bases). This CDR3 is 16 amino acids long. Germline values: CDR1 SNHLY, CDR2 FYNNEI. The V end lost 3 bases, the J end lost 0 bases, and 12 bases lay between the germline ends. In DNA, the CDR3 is TGTGCCAGCAGTGAGTCAGGGGTCCTCTCTGGAAACACCATATATTTT. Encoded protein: CASSESGVLSGNTIYF.

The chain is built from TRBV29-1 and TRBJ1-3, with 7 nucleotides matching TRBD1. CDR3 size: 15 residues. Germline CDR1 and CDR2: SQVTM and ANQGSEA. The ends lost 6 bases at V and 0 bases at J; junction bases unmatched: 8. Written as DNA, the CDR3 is TGCAGCGTCATTGGGACAGCAACCTCTGGAAACACCATATATTTT. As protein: CSVIGTATSGNTIYF.

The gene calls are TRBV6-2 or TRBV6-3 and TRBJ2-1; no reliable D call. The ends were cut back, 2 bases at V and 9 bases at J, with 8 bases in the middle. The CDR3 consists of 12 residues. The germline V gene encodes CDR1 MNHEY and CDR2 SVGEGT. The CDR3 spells CASSYGASEQFF. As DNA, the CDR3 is TGTGCCAGCAGTTACGGAGCAAGTGAGCAGTTCTTC.

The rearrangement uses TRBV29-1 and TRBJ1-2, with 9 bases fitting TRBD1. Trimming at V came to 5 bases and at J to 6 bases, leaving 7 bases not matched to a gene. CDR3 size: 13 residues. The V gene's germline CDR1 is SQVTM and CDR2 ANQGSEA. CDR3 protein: CSVHRDRAHGYTF. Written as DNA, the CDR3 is TGCAGCGTTCACCGGGACAGGGCTCATGGCTACACCTTC.

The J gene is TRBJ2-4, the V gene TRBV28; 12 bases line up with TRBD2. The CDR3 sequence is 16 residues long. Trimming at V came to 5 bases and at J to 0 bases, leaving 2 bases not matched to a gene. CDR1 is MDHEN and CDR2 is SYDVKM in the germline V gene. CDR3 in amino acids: CASSPTSGGAKNIQYF. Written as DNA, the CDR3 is TGTGCCAGCAGTCCGACTAGCGGGGGAGCCAAAAACATTCAGTACTTC.

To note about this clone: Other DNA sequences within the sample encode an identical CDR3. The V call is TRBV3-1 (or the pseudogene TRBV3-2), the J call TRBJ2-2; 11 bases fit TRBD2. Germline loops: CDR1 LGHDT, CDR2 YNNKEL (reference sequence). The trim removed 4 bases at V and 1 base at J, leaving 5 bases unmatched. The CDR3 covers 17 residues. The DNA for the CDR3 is TGTGCCAGCAGCCGGAATGGACTAGCGGGGAACACCGGGGAGCTGTTTTTT. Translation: CASSRNGLAGNTGELFF.

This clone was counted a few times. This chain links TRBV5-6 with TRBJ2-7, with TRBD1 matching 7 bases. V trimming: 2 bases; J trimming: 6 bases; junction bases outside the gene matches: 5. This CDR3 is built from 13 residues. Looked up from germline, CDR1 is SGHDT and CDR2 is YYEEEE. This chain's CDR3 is CASSFDRAGEQYF. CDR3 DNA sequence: TGTGCCAGCAGCTTCGACAGGGCGGGCGAGCAGTACTTC.

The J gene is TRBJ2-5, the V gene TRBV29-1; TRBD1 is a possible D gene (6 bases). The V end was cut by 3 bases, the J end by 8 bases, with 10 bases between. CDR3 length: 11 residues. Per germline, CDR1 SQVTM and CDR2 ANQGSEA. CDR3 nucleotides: TGCAGCGTTGATAGAGGGGGAACCCAGTACTTC. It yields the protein CSVDRGGTQYF.

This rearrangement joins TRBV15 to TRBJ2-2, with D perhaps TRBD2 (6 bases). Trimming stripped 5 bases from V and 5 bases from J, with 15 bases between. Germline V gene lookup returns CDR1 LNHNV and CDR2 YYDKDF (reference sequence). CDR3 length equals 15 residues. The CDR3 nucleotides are TGTGCCACCAGCCCTCGTGCGGGGAATACCGGGGAGCTGTTTTTT. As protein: CATSPRAGNTGELFF.

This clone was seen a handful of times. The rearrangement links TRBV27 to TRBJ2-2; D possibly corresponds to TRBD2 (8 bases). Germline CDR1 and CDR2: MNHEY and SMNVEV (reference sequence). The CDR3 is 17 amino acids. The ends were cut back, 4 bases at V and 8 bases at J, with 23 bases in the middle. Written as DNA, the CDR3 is TGTGCCAGCAGTTCCCTAAAGGGACTAGGGGGCTCGGGGGAGCTGTTTTTT. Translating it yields CASSSLKGLGGSGELFF.

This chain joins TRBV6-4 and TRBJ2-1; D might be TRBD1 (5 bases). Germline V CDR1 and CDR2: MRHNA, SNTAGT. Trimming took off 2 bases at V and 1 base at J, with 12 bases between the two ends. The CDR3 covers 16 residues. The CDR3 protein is CASSDRVGVSYNEQFF. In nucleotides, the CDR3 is TGTGCCAGCAGTGACCGGGTAGGGGTTTCCTACAATGAGCAGTTCTTC.

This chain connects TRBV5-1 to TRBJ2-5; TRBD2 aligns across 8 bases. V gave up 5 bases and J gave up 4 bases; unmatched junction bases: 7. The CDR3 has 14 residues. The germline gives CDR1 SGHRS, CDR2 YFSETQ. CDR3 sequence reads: CASSRSGGGETQYF. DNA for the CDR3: TGCGCCAGCAGTAGGAGCGGGGGAGGAGAGACCCAGTACTTC.

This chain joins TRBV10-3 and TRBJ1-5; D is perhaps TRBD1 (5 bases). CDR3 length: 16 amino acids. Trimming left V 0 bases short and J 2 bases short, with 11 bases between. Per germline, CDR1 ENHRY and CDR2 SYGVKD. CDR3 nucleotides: TGTGCCATCAGTGAGTCGGGGCTTGGGGGCAATCAGCCCCAGCATTTT. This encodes CAISESGLGGNQPQHF.

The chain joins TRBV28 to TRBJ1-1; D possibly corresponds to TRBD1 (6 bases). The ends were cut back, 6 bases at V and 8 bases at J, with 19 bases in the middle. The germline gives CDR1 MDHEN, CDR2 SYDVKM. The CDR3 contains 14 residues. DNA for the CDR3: TGTGCCAGCAGCGGGGATAGGGGGAGGGCCGAAGCTTTCTTT. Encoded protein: CASSGDRGRAEAFF.